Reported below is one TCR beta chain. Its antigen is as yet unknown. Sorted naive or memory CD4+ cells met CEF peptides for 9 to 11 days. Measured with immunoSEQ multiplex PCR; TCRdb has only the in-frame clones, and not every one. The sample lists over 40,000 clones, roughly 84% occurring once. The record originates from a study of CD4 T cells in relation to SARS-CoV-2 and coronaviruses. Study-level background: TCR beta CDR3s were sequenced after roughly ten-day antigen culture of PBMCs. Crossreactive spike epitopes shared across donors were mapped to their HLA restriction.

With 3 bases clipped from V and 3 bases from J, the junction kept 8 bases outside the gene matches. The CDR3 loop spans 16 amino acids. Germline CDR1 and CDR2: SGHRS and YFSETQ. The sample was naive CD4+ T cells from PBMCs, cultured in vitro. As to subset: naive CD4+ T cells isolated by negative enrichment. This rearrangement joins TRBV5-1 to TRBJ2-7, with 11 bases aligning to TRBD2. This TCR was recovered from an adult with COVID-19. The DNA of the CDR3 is TGCGCCAGCAGCTCCTTACTAGCGGGAGCAGTCTACGAGCAGTACTTC. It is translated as CASSSLLAGAVYEQYF.